This TCR beta chain was recovered during a study of cytomegalovirus exposure and HLA in healthy donors. Whole-study results and caveats: It was reported that the classifier diagnosed cytomegalovirus status with high specificity and sensitivity in both the original and validation cohorts. Overall, around 150 TCR beta chains were annotated as cytomegalovirus-associated.

Every donor was a healthy person donating bone marrow. Notes on this clone: Its antigen is still unknown.

This PCR relied on a set of 60 Vbeta primers and 13 Jbeta primers. As originally analysed: The authors later counted 70 million to 80 million unique TCR beta chains, roughly 11 million of them shared. TCRdb's copy holds only in-frame clones and misses some; the assay was immunoSEQ multiplex PCR. V, J and clone size were drawn from that table, and D and trimming were deduced from the DNA. The table shows 130,000 or so clones, with approximately 60% occurring only once. The sample was PBMCs. The clonotype was recovered from a middle-aged woman in good health and CMV-seronegative.

CDR3 DNA: TGTGCCAGCAGCCCCGCCTGGACAGGGATGAGCACTGAAGCTTTCTTT. Protein: CASSPAWTGMSTEAFF. The chain uses TRBV4-2 and TRBJ1-1; 8 bases are a match to TRBD1. CDR3 length equals 16 residues. Germline loops: CDR1 LGHNA, CDR2 YNFKEQ. The V segment lost 4 bases and the J segment 4 bases; nucleotides outside the gene matches: 11.